This passage covers 15 T cell receptor beta chains from one sample sequenced in a study of vaccination effects on CD4 cells after COVID-19. The data were produced by immunoSEQ multiplex PCR, yet TCRdb's version contains in-frame clones alone and is incomplete. The sample lists 30,000 to 35,000 clones; less than 80% were seen once. No antigens are known for them. Before sequencing, viral peptide pools were used by the ViraFEST assay to expand antigen-specific CD4+ T cells. Culturing for around eleven days preceded CD4+ T cell isolation. Testing of the vaccine recipients showed negative nucleocapsid antibodies and no prior SARS-CoV-2 infection. The input for sequencing was CD4+ T cells from PBMCs cultured with HCoV-OC43 spike peptides, taken before COVID-19 vaccination. Subset described: HCoV-OC43 spike overlapping peptide pool stimulation. The receptors here all came from a human donor who received a COVID-19 vaccine.

The rearrangement links TRBV10-2 to TRBJ2-4, with D perhaps matching TRBD2 (5 bases). Germline CDR1 WSHSY, CDR2 SAAADI. V shed 10 bases and J shed 6 bases, with 16 bases lying between them. There are 13 residues in the CDR3. The chain's CDR3 is CATLMAGLNIQYF. In DNA, the CDR3 is TGCGCCACCTTAATGGCGGGCCTAAACATTCAGTACTTC.

This clone occurred a few times. The CDR3 loop is CASSHGGYLGTGELFF. CDR3 DNA sequence: TGCGCCAGCAGCCACGGGGGCTACCTTGGGACCGGGGAGCTGTTTTTT. The chain is built from TRBV4-1 and TRBJ2-2; D could derive from TRBD1 or TRBD2 (6 bases each). V gave up 3 bases and J gave up 5 bases, with 16 bases separating them. CDR3 length: 16 residues. CDR1 and CDR2 from the germline V gene are MGHRA and YSYEKL.

There are a few counts of this clone. The chain joins TRBV19 to TRBJ1-3; 7 bases match TRBD1. The trim removed 4 bases at V and 4 bases at J, leaving 4 bases unmatched. CDR1 is LNHDA and CDR2 is SQIVND in the germline V gene (reference sequence). This CDR3 is built from 14 residues. For the CDR3, the DNA is TGTGCCAGTAGTACCCAGGGGGAAGGAAACACCATATATTTT. It encodes CASSTQGEGNTIYF.

The chain links TRBV28 to TRBJ1-2, with TRBD1 matching over 7 bases. The germline CDR1 and CDR2 sequences are MDHEN and SYDVKM. The CDR3 is made up of 15 amino acids. The V and J ends lost 7 bases and 3 bases, in that order; junction bases with no gene match: 11. As DNA, the CDR3 is TGTGCCAGCACCTTACCTACAGGGGCCCACTATGGCTACACCTTC. This sequence encodes CASTLPTGAHYGYTF.

The chain links TRBV4-3 to TRBJ1-2, with D uncertain. The length of the CDR3 is 13 residues. Trimming removed 1 base at V and 5 bases at J, with 8 bases between. CDR1 LGHNA and CDR2 YSLEER come from the germline V gene. This chain's CDR3 is CASSQGAGYGYTF. The CDR3 DNA reads as TGCGCCAGCAGCCAAGGGGCAGGTTATGGCTACACCTTC.

V is TRBV5-4 and J is TRBJ2-7; 8 nucleotides agree with TRBD2. The CDR3 has 14 residues. With 3 bases clipped from V and 2 bases from J, the junction kept 4 bases outside the gene matches. Per the germline V gene, CDR1 is SGHNT and CDR2 is YYREEE (reference sequence). CDR3 in amino acids: CASSWGLGAYEQYF. DNA for the CDR3: TGTGCCAGCAGCTGGGGACTAGGGGCCTACGAGCAGTACTTC.

On this clone itself: This CDR3 is also generated by other DNA sequences in the sample. The V and J genes are TRBV2 and TRBJ1-1; D call uncertain. CDR3 size: 14 residues. Trimming shortened V by 5 bases and J by 1 base, and 11 bases separated the two germline ends. The germline V gene encodes CDR1 SNHLY and CDR2 FYNNEI. The CDR3 DNA follows: TGTGCCAGCAGTCCGAGACAAGGGAACACTGAAGCTTTCTTT. Amino acid sequence: CASSPRQGNTEAFF.

The V gene is TRBV5-1, the J gene TRBJ1-2; possibly TRBD1 for D (5 bases). Germline loops: CDR1 SGHRS, CDR2 YFSETQ. This CDR3 has 15 residues. Trimming stripped 5 bases from V and 4 bases from J, with 18 bases between. The CDR3 sequence is CASRPTGTAAYGYTF. The CDR3 DNA reads as TGCGCCAGCAGACCTACCGGGACCGCGGCCTATGGCTACACCTTC.

V is TRBV11-2 and J is TRBJ1-1; the D is unclear. Between the trimmed V and J ends, which lost 0 bases and 0 bases, there was a span of 8 bases. Germline lookup yields CDR1 SGHAT and CDR2 FQNNGV. The CDR3 totals 15 residues. Written as DNA, the CDR3 is TGTGCCAGCAGCTTAGAGTCAGGTATGAACACTGAAGCTTTCTTT. Translating it yields CASSLESGMNTEAFF. The complete variable domain, with remaining parts taken from reference TRBV11-2 and TRBJ1-1, reads EAGVAQSPRYKIIEKRQSVAFWCNPISGHATLYWYQQILGQGPKLLIQFQNNGVVDDSQLPKDRFSAERLKGVDSTLKIQPAKLEDSAVYLCASSLESGMNTEAFFGQGTRLTVV.

This clone was seen a single time. The V gene is TRBV7-2, the J gene TRBJ1-4, with 11 nucleotides matching TRBD1. CDR3 size: 16 residues. Germline values: CDR1 SGHTA, CDR2 FQGNSA. The V and J ends lost 2 bases and 6 bases, in that order; junction bases with no gene match: 5. The CDR3 coding sequence is TGTGCCAGCAGCTTATTAAGGGGACAGGGGGATGAAAAACTGTTTTTT. This translates into CASSLLRGQGDEKLFF.

CDR3 loop: CASRTSGSLNEQFF. CDR3 coding DNA: TGTGCCAGCAGGACTAGCGGGAGTTTGAATGAGCAGTTCTTC. V usage is TRBV28 and J usage is TRBJ2-1, with 12 bases lining up with TRBD2. Trimming removed 6 bases from V and 7 bases from J; junction bases left unmatched: 4. Germline CDR1 is MDHEN and CDR2 is SYDVKM. CDR3 length equals 14 residues.

The chain joins TRBV3-1 (or the pseudogene TRBV3-2) to TRBJ2-1; 9 bases align to TRBD2. This CDR3 contains 16 residues. Germline CDR1 reads LGHDT; CDR2 reads YNNKEL (reference sequence). The V segment lost 5 bases and the J segment 1 base; nucleotides outside the gene matches: 6. The CDR3 spells CASSAGGRTSYNEQFF. CDR3 coding DNA: TGTGCCAGCAGCGCGGGGGGGAGAACTTCCTACAATGAGCAGTTCTTC.

This clone was seen more than once but under ten times. V usage is TRBV5-1 and J usage is TRBJ1-2, with D unresolved. V was clipped by 3 bases and J by 8 bases, with 14 bases between them. CDR1 SGHRS and CDR2 YFSETQ come from the germline V gene. The CDR3 is 13 amino acids. The CDR3 region is CASSSPRREGYTF. The CDR3 coding sequence is TGCGCCAGCAGCTCGCCGAGGAGGGAGGGCTACACCTTC.

The chain carries TRBV27 and TRBJ2-5, with 7 nucleotides matching TRBD2. Germline CDR1 and CDR2: MNHEY and SMNVEV (reference sequence). The CDR3 consists of 16 residues. The V gene end was trimmed by 3 bases and the J gene end by 1 base; junction bases not matched to a gene: 8. Here the CDR3 reads CASSFRGGGFQETQYF. The CDR3 region has the DNA TGTGCCAGCAGTTTTCGCGGGGGTGGATTCCAAGAGACCCAGTACTTC.

The CDR3 spells CASSLAPSGAFNTQYF. CDR3 in DNA: TGTGCCAGCAGCTTAGCCCCTAGCGGGGCTTTTAATACGCAGTATTTT. The genes are TRBV11-2 and TRBJ2-3; TRBD2 agrees at 9 bases. V was clipped by 1 base and J by 7 bases; unmatched bases: 9. The CDR3 totals 16 residues. Germline CDR1 is SGHAT and CDR2 is FQNNGV.